The clone carrying this T cell receptor beta chain has only a few counts. Germline CDR1 LNHDA, CDR2 SQIVND (reference sequence). Germline trimming cut 1 base from V and 4 bases from J; bases unmatched to any gene: 7. The CDR3 is made up of 17 amino acids. This record belongs to a study of blood T cell repertoires in COVID-19. Sequenced by immunoSEQ multiplex PCR; TCRdb stores in-frame clones only, minus some. This sample has around 100,000 clones; about 88% occur once, and the top ten carry about 2.9%. This receptor was obtained from a man in his fifties with active or convalescent COVID-19. The V gene is TRBV19, the J gene TRBJ2-2, with TRBD2 matching 9 bases. The sample was peripheral blood. CDR3 in DNA: TGTGCCAGTAGTATAGGAGGCGGGGGGGCCTCCACCGGGGAGCTGTTTTTT. Protein sequence: CASSIGGGGASTGELFF.